The T cell receptor beta chain described here comes from a study of CD8 T cells in Susac syndrome. The overall study: At the time their blood was drawn, patients with Susac syndrome were either therapy-naive, on corticosteroids (with some of them also receiving intravenous immunoglobulin), or on intravenous immunoglobulin alone. Study-level results: There was no clonal expansion in the CD4+ T cell repertoires of Susac syndrome.

Notes on this clonotype: Antigen specificity is unknown.

Random hexamers were used to reverse transcribe an amount of about 0.5 to 1 ug RNA. TCRdb re-called the immunoSEQ multiplex PCR reads through MiXCR, storing one row per CDR3 protein. Of some 200,000 distinct CDR3 sequences in the sample, more than 90% were seen once. Germline V gene data show CDR1 as SGHTA and CDR2 as FQGTGA. V lost 3 bases and J 7 bases, leaving 6 bases between the germline ends. CDR3 length: 11 residues. This chain connects TRBV7-3 to TRBJ1-1; D is unclear. The sequenced material came from CD4+ T cells from PBMCs. This clonotype was obtained from a human donor with Susac syndrome. CDR3 DNA sequence: TGTGCCAGCAGCTTTGCCAGTGAAGCTTTCTTT. Amino acids: CASSFASEAFF.